This TCR beta chain was sequenced during a study of identical twins. Turning to this clonotype: Sequence at one end of the junction differs from germline and may be a read error.

CDR1 SGHDT and CDR2 YYEEEE come from the germline V gene. The CDR3 loop spans 17 amino acids. TCRdb itself ran the 5' RACE reads through MiXCR, one entry per CDR3 protein. This table has 500,000 to 550,000 distinct CDR3 sequences, about a fifth appearing once. This sample was shared with a second study, whose subject was yellow fever vaccine responses in identical twins.

This chain uses TRBV5-6 with TRBJ2-5, with D possibly being TRBD1 or TRBD2 (5 bases each). The specimen sequenced was CD4+ T cells sorted from blood. The TCR comes from a woman aged 18-30 years in good health. The CDR3 DNA is TGTGCCATCAGCCGCGGACTTGACAGCTATACGCCGGAGACCCAGTACTTC. Translating it yields CAISRGLDSYTPETQYF. Filled out from reference TRBV5-6 and TRBJ2-5, the complete variable domain reads DAGVTQSPTHLIKTRGQQVTLRCSPKSGHDTVSWYQQALGQGPQFIFQYYEEEERQRGNFPDRFSGHQFPNYSSELNVNALLLGDSALYLCAISRGLDSYTPETQYFGPGTRLLVL.